Each of the 8 T cell receptor beta chains below was sequenced from the same sample in a study of shared clonotypes between healthy human individuals. Using immunoSEQ multiplex PCR, the repertoire was profiled, and TCRdb retains in-frame clones only, with some absent. Found here are 2.5 million or so clones, roughly nine tenths of them singletons; the top ten hold over 0.12%. Sequencing was performed on naive CD4+ T cells sorted from blood. As to subset: CD45RA+ positively selected. These receptors were taken from a man aged 18 to 29 in good health.

The chain couples TRBV7-9 to TRBJ2-1, with no clear D. The CDR3 consists of 14 residues. CDR1 is SEHNR, CDR2 FQNEAQ, per germline (reference sequence). The V end lost 1 base, the J end lost 6 bases, and 10 bases lay between the germline ends. This CDR3 reads CASSLGVGPNEQFF. The CDR3 nucleotides read TGTGCCAGCAGCTTAGGGGTCGGCCCCAATGAGCAGTTCTTC.

The CDR3 loop is CSAWNGNTIYF. DNA of the CDR3: TGCAGTGCTTGGAATGGAAACACCATATATTTT. V is TRBV20-1 and J is TRBJ1-3; D unclear. The CDR3 consists of 11 residues. Germline V gives CDR1 DFQATT, CDR2 SNEGSKA (reference sequence). Trimming took off 5 bases at V and 3 bases at J, with 5 bases between the two ends.

V usage is TRBV7-2 and J usage is TRBJ2-5; TRBD2 aligns across 9 bases. The trim removed 5 bases at V and 4 bases at J, leaving 14 bases unmatched. Germline CDR1 SGHTA, CDR2 FQGNSA. The CDR3 is made up of 17 amino acids. CDR3 sequence: CASSTQGRRGRAETQYF. In DNA form, the CDR3 reads TGTGCCAGCAGCACGCAAGGGCGTCGCGGGAGGGCAGAGACCCAGTACTTC.

This clone appeared a few times. V is TRBV28 and J is TRBJ1-5; 7 nucleotides align to TRBD1. CDR1 is MDHEN and CDR2 is SYDVKM in the germline V gene. This CDR3 is built from 15 residues. V gave up 6 bases and J gave up 4 bases; unmatched junction bases: 9. The chain's CDR3 is CASSRDSQSNQPQHF. The CDR3 nucleotides read TGTGCCAGCAGCCGGGACAGCCAAAGTAATCAGCCCCAGCATTTT.

This rearrangement joins TRBV9 to TRBJ1-1, with a possible D match to TRBD1 (5 bases). The CDR3 has 17 amino acids. Germline-derived CDR1 and CDR2 are SGDLS and YYNGEE. Trimming left V 4 bases short and J 5 bases short, with 24 bases between. CDR3 protein: CASSPGGASIAETEAFF. DNA for the CDR3: TGTGCCAGCAGCCCAGGTGGGGCATCGATCGCGGAAACTGAAGCTTTCTTT.

A single count supports this clone. The chain links TRBV12-2 to TRBJ1-5. TRBV12-2 is a pseudogene segment. The CDR3 totals 15 residues. The CDR3 is CASRLAQVRVQPQHF. CDR3 nucleotides: TGTGCAAGTCGCTTAGCGCAGGTTCGGGTTCAGCCCCAGCATTTT.

The rearrangement links TRBV12-5 to TRBJ2-1, with TRBD2 as a possible D gene (6 bases). The germline gives CDR1 LGHNT, CDR2 FRNRAP. V shed 6 bases and J shed 13 bases, with 16 bases lying between them. This CDR3 has 12 residues. The DNA for the CDR3 is TGTGCTAGTGGCCCCCCCGGACTATTCCAGTTCTTC. As protein: CASGPPGLFQFF. The entire variable domain, with the rest obtained from reference TRBV12-5 and TRBJ2-1, is as follows: DARVTQTPRHKVTEMGQEVTMRCQPILGHNTVFWYRQTMMQGLELLAYFRNRAPLDDSGMPKDRFSAEMPDATLATLKIQPSEPRDSAVYFCASGPPGLFQFFGPGTRLTVL.

This chain connects TRBV7-2 to TRBJ2-1; TRBD2 matches 11 bases. CDR1 is SGHTA, CDR2 FQGNSA, per germline. V lost 3 bases to trimming and J lost 5 bases; unmatched junction nucleotides: 6. This CDR3 has 16 amino acids. CDR3 sequence (DNA): TGTGCCAGCAGCTTGAATGGACTAGCGGGTGACAATGAGCAGTTCTTC. It is translated as CASSLNGLAGDNEQFF.